These 24 T cell receptor beta chains were all obtained from the same sample, sequenced in a study of cytomegalovirus exposure and HLA in healthy donors. The PCR ran on 60 Vbeta and 13 Jbeta primers. Sequenced by immunoSEQ multiplex PCR; TCRdb stores in-frame clones only, minus some. The data hold approximately 150,000 clones, with roughly four fifths observed a single time. Input material: PBMCs. These receptors originate from a man aged 45-65 years in good health and CMV-seropositive.

V usage is TRBV25-1 and J usage is TRBJ2-3, with 9 bases lining up with TRBD1. V trimming: 3 bases; J trimming: 2 bases; junction bases outside the gene matches: 6. Per germline, CDR1 MGHDK and CDR2 SYGVNS. CDR3 length: 16 residues. CDR3 sequence reads: CASSDRTGAYTDTQYF. The CDR3 bases are TGTGCCAGCAGTGACAGGACAGGGGCATACACAGATACGCAGTATTTT. The complete variable domain, with remaining parts taken from reference TRBV25-1 and TRBJ2-3, reads EADIYQTPRYLVIGTGKKITLECSQTMGHDKMYWYQQDPGMELHLIHYSYGVNSTEKGDLSSESTVSRIRTEHFPLTLESARPSHTSQYLCASSDRTGAYTDTQYFGPGTRLTVL.

This clone has only a few counts. J is TRBJ2-7 and V is TRBV7-9; 8 bases match TRBD1. The CDR3 has 13 amino acids. Looked up from germline, CDR1 is SEHNR and CDR2 is FQNEAQ (reference sequence). Losses at the gene ends were 5 bases for V and 5 bases for J; bases not matched to a gene: 5. CDR3 residues: CASSIQGGNEQYF. As DNA, the CDR3 is TGTGCCAGCAGCATACAGGGGGGCAACGAGCAGTACTTC.

Points on this clone: Other DNA sequences in this specimen translate into the identical CDR3. This chain joins TRBV7-9 and TRBJ2-7; possibly TRBD1 for D (6 bases). The V gene's germline CDR1 is SEHNR and CDR2 FQNEAQ (reference sequence). Trimming removed 5 bases at V and 2 bases at J, with 10 bases between. The CDR3 spans 13 residues. CDR3 in amino acids: CASSPRDTYEQYF. The CDR3 DNA sequence: TGTGCCAGCAGCCCACGGGACACCTACGAGCAGTACTTC.

The gene calls are TRBV4-3 and TRBJ1-6; D gene ambiguous. The CDR3 totals 16 residues. CDR1 LGHNA and CDR2 YSLEER come from the germline V gene. V lost 4 bases and J 7 bases, leaving 17 bases between the germline ends. The DNA for the CDR3 is TGCGCCAGCAGCCGAAGTATAGGACTCAAGAATTCACCCCTCCACTTT. As protein: CASSRSIGLKNSPLHF.

V and J are TRBV28 and TRBJ1-2; 10 positions match TRBD1. CDR1 is MDHEN and CDR2 is SYDVKM in the germline V gene. This CDR3 region has 17 residues. The V segment lost 6 bases and the J segment 0 bases; nucleotides outside the gene matches: 10. The CDR3 bases are TGTGCCAGCAGCTCCGGGACAGGGGCTTTCTCTAACTATGGCTACACCTTC. Its protein product is CASSSGTGAFSNYGYTF.

This chain uses TRBV19 with TRBJ2-4; 8 nucleotides agree with TRBD1. CDR1 LNHDA and CDR2 SQIVND come from the germline V gene (reference sequence). Trimming at V came to 0 bases and at J to 0 bases, leaving 4 bases not matched to a gene. The CDR3 is made up of 17 amino acids. CDR3 bases: TGTGCCAGTAGTATAGACCTAACAGGGGGAGCCAAAAACATTCAGTACTTC. Encoded protein: CASSIDLTGGAKNIQYF. Using reference TRBV19 and TRBJ2-4 for the parts outside the CDR3, the full variable domain is DGGITQSPKYLFRKEGQNVTLSCEQNLNHDAMYWYRQDPGQGLRLIYYSQIVNDFQKGDIAEGYSVSREKKESFPLTVTSAQKNPTAFYLCASSIDLTGGAKNIQYFGAGTRLSVL.

The rearrangement links TRBV28 to TRBJ1-4; 9 bases map to TRBD1. V trimming: 6 bases; J trimming: 5 bases; junction bases outside the gene matches: 7. Germline CDR1 and CDR2: MDHEN and SYDVKM. The CDR3 has 15 residues. The CDR3 sequence: CASRTRTGENEKLFF. The DNA of the CDR3 is TGTGCCAGCAGGACCCGGACAGGGGAGAATGAAAAACTGTTTTTT.

This clone was seen a handful of times. The chain employs TRBV27 and TRBJ2-3, with D unresolved. V was cut by 0 bases and J by 3 bases, with 4 bases left in between. This CDR3 has 13 residues. Germline-derived CDR1 and CDR2 are MNHEY and SMNVEV (reference sequence). The CDR3 DNA reads as TGTGCCAGCAGTTTATCGAGGACAGATACGCAGTATTTT. It translates to CASSLSRTDTQYF.

This chain uses TRBV5-1 with TRBJ2-5; 8 bases agree with TRBD2. The V segment lost 5 bases and the J segment 1 base; nucleotides outside the gene matches: 7. The CDR3 is 15 residues long. The germline V gene has CDR1 SGHRS and CDR2 YFSETQ. The CDR3 bases are TGCGCCAGCAGAGCCGGGACTAGGCGCCAAGAGACCCAGTACTTC. Translation: CASRAGTRRQETQYF.

The rearrangement uses TRBV6-5 and TRBJ2-5; tentatively, D is TRBD1 (5 bases). There are 13 residues in the CDR3. Germline CDR1 and CDR2: MNHEY and SVGAGI. V lost 5 bases and J lost 5, with 12 bases in between. Here the CDR3 reads CASSRGIWETQYF. The CDR3 DNA follows: TGTGCCAGCAGTAGGGGTATCTGGGAGACCCAGTACTTC.

This chain uses TRBV30 with TRBJ2-7, with a tentative D call TRBD1 (6 bases). The V gene's germline CDR1 is GTSNPN and CDR2 SVGIG (reference sequence). Between the trimmed V and J ends, which lost 0 bases and 0 bases, there was a span of 12 bases. The length of the CDR3 is 15 residues. The CDR3: CAWSVGTGYSYEQYF. The CDR3 DNA reads as TGTGCCTGGAGTGTGGGTACAGGGTACTCCTACGAGCAGTACTTC.

This chain connects TRBV7-9 to TRBJ2-2; 7 bases align to TRBD1. This CDR3 is 16 amino acids long. The J segment lost 4 bases and the V segment lost 5 bases, leaving 10 bases of the junction unmatched. Germline V CDR1 and CDR2: SEHNR, FQNEAQ (reference sequence). The CDR3 nucleotides are TGTGCCAGCAGCGCAAAGACAGGGACGAGCACCGGGGAGCTGTTTTTT. The encoded protein is CASSAKTGTSTGELFF.

The chain is built from TRBV29-1 and TRBJ1-2; 9 bases align to TRBD1. V shed 0 bases and J 0 bases; nucleotides not matched to a gene: 2. The CDR3 has 15 amino acids. Germline CDR1 is SQVTM and CDR2 is ANQGSEA. The CDR3 here is CSVEDRDRANYGYTF. DNA of the CDR3: TGCAGCGTTGAAGACCGGGACAGGGCTAACTATGGCTACACCTTC.

The chain links TRBV11-2 to TRBJ2-1; 7 bases line up with TRBD1. The CDR3 extends over 15 amino acids. Germline lookup yields CDR1 SGHAT and CDR2 FQNNGV. Trimming cost V 1 base and J 12 bases; bases outside gene matches: 12. Here the CDR3 reads CASSLGTGRMSGQFF. In DNA form, the CDR3 reads TGTGCCAGCAGCTTAGGGACAGGAAGAATGAGTGGGCAGTTCTTC.

The chain recombines TRBV6-1 with TRBJ1-1; 7 bases fit TRBD1. CDR3 size: 15 residues. The junction had 5 bases not matched to a gene; V was cut back by 0 bases and J by 4 bases. Germline values: CDR1 MNHNS, CDR2 SASEGT. CDR3 DNA: TGTGCCAGCAGTGAAGCGGGACAGTTTATCACTGAAGCTTTCTTT. This codes for CASSEAGQFITEAFF.

The rearrangement joins TRBV29-1 to TRBJ2-2; unclear D gene. Germline V CDR1 and CDR2: SQVTM, ANQGSEA. Trimming removed 4 bases at V and 1 base at J, with 4 bases between. The CDR3 consists of 12 residues. CDR3 bases: TGCAGCGTTGTCATGAACACCGGGGAGCTGTTTTTT. This sequence encodes CSVVMNTGELFF.

The genes are TRBV29-1 and TRBJ2-7; the D gene is possibly TRBD1 (5 bases). CDR3 length: 13 amino acids. Germline V lookup: CDR1 SQVTM, CDR2 ANQGSEA. V was pared by 4 bases and J by 5 bases, with 15 bases between. The CDR3 bases are TGCAGCGTTGGACCCTCCTCAGGGAACGAGCAGTACTTC. This codes for CSVGPSSGNEQYF.

The chain is built from TRBV9 and TRBJ2-1; 13 bases line up with TRBD2. The germline V gene has CDR1 SGDLS and CDR2 YYNGEE. V lost 2 bases and J lost 10; bases outside the gene matches: 3. CDR3 size: 14 residues. The CDR3 region is CASSVGLAGPEQFF. The DNA for the CDR3 is TGTGCCAGCAGCGTGGGACTAGCGGGACCCGAGCAGTTCTTC.

V is TRBV10-2 and J is TRBJ2-7, with 7 bases matching TRBD2. The CDR3 is 14 residues long. Germline lookup yields CDR1 WSHSY and CDR2 SAAADI. V lost 1 base, J lost 4 bases, and 4 bases stayed unmatched. CDR3 nucleotides: TGCGCCAGCAGTGAGTATGGGGAGGGGTACGAGCAGTACTTC. Its translation is CASSEYGEGYEQYF.

This chain joins TRBV4-1 and TRBJ2-3, with 11 bases identical to TRBD2. This CDR3 is 19 amino acids long. CDR1 MGHRA and CDR2 YSYEKL come from the germline V gene. With V trimmed by 1 base and J by 1 base, 10 bases remained unmatched. CDR3 sequence reads: CASSQAPGQGLAGTDTQYF. The CDR3 DNA reads TGCGCCAGCAGCCAAGCCCCGGGACAGGGACTAGCGGGCACAGATACGCAGTATTTT.

This sequence joins TRBV7-9 and TRBJ2-7; 7 bases map to TRBD2. Germline V gene data show CDR1 as SEHNR and CDR2 as FQNEAQ (reference sequence). The junction had 15 bases not matched to a gene; V was cut back by 4 bases and J by 3 bases. CDR3 length equals 17 residues. The CDR3 reads CASSSSRGGSTGYEQYF. The CDR3 DNA reads TGTGCCAGCAGCTCCTCCCGAGGCGGGAGTACAGGCTACGAGCAGTACTTC.

As DNA, the CDR3 is TGTGCCAGCAGTGATCTACTAGCAGGCGAGCAGTACTTC. This sequence encodes CASSDLLAGEQYF. The chain couples TRBV27 to TRBJ2-7, with D perhaps matching TRBD2 (6 bases). V was pared by 5 bases and J by 6 bases, with 14 bases between. Looked up from germline, CDR1 is MNHEY and CDR2 is SMNVEV (reference sequence). This CDR3 has 13 residues.

The rearrangement joins TRBV14 to TRBJ2-7; possibly TRBD2 for D (5 bases). Between the trimmed V and J ends, which lost 0 bases and 6 bases, there was a span of 9 bases. Germline V gene sequence: CDR1 SGHDN, CDR2 FVKESK. This CDR3 is built from 13 residues. CDR3 sequence: CASSQDWESEQYF. For the CDR3, the DNA is TGTGCCAGCAGCCAAGATTGGGAGTCCGAGCAGTACTTC.

This chain connects TRBV4-1 to TRBJ2-1, with TRBD2 identical over 9 bases. Trimming at V came to 1 base and at J to 5 bases, leaving 9 bases not matched to a gene. The CDR3 sequence is 17 residues long. Germline CDR1 MGHRA, CDR2 YSYEKL. The CDR3 nucleotides are TGCGCCAGCAGCCAAGGTCGGGCTAGCGGGACCCACAATGAGCAGTTCTTC. Its protein is CASSQGRASGTHNEQFF.